Sequencing of this T cell receptor (beta chain) was carried out in a study of T-cell reconstitution after alpha-beta-depleted transplantation in children. Library preparation (for TCRbeta) was performed with unique molecular identifiers. Each CDR3 protein is one row after TCRdb ran MiXCR on the PCR reads. Among about 980,000 distinct CDR3 sequences listed, about 26% were seen once. The clonotype originates from a boy under three years old who had a stem cell transplant for SCID, so the T cells may come from the graft donor. Sequenced material: PBMCs, mostly from graft donor cells, taken 360 days after TCRalphabeta/CD19-depleted stem cell transplant.

This chain's CDR3 is CSALGLADTPDTQYF. Here the CDR3 DNA reads TGCAGTGCCCTAGGACTAGCAGACACACCAGATACGCAGTATTTT. The chain has TRBV20-1 and TRBJ2-3, with 8 positions matching TRBD2. The CDR3 sequence is 15 residues long. After removal of 6 bases from V and 4 bases from J, the junction contained 12 bases not matched to a gene. Germline loops: CDR1 DFQATT, CDR2 SNEGSKA (reference sequence).